The 11 T cell receptor beta chains presented below share a single source sample, sequenced in a study of vaccination and CD4 T cells after COVID-19 (dated by TCRdb to between 2021 and 2024). The treatment or condition label here, explained by the study, means: roughly 10-day PBMC culture with coronavirus spike peptide pools or control peptides (ViraFEST assay). What these receptors recognize is not known. Library preparation used PCR. Data came from an Illumina iSeq 100. DNA from cultured CD4+ T cells was subjected to TCR sequencing with the Oncomine TCR Beta short-read assay at the Johns Hopkins FTIC core. Starting from the raw public reads, TCRdb applied fastp trimming at Q25, assembled clones with MiXCR and retained in-frame beta chains. One record per CDR3 amino acid sequence lists the most common genes and DNA. This sample gives 8,500 to 13,000 distinct CDR3 sequences in total; less than 40% of them show up just once. About 10% of the sample is held by the ten biggest clonotypes.

Sequencing was carried out using CD4+ T cells from blood, cultured in vitro. These receptors all stem from a human donor who had recovered from COVID-19.

The rearrangement uses TRBV20-1 and TRBJ2-1; 11 nucleotides match TRBD2. J lost 8 bases, V lost 0 bases, and 9 bases had no gene match. The CDR3 has 16 amino acids. Germline CDR1 and CDR2: DFQATT and SNEGSKA (reference sequence). The CDR3 spells CSARDGASGRFDEQFF. The CDR3 DNA sequence: TGCAGTGCTAGAGATGGGGCTAGCGGGAGGTTCGATGAGCAGTTCTTC.

The chain recombines TRBV19 with TRBJ2-7, with a possible D match to TRBD2 (6 bases). Germline V CDR1 and CDR2: LNHDA, SQIVND (reference sequence). The CDR3 runs 16 residues. Deletions cut 3 bases from V and 0 bases from J, with 15 bases between. The CDR3 region is CASSMGTGLFSYEQYF. As DNA, the CDR3 is TGTGCCAGTAGTATGGGGACTGGTCTTTTCTCCTACGAGCAGTACTTC.

This clonotype was counted once. This CDR3 is CASSQEWGAGEQYF. The CDR3 bases are TGCGCCAGCAGCCAAGAATGGGGGGCGGGCGAGCAGTACTTC. The V and J genes are TRBV4-3 and TRBJ2-7, with D perhaps TRBD1 or TRBD2 (6 bases each). Deletions cut 0 bases from V and 6 bases from J, with 12 bases between. The CDR3 is 14 amino acids. The germline V gene has CDR1 LGHNA and CDR2 YSLEER.

This CDR3 is CASSTDRGEYGYTF. CDR3 in DNA: TGCGCCAGCAGCACGGACAGGGGTGAATATGGCTACACCTTC. The chain is built from TRBV5-1 and TRBJ1-2, with 9 bases lining up with TRBD1. This CDR3 spans 14 amino acids. V shed 4 bases, J shed 5 bases, and the junction held 6 bases outside the gene matches. Germline lookup yields CDR1 SGHRS and CDR2 YFSETQ. Supplemented by reference TRBV5-1 and TRBJ1-2, the full variable domain reads KAGVTQTPRYLIKTRGQQVTLSCSPISGHRSVSWYQQTPGQGLQFLFEYFSETQRNKGNFPGRFSGRQFSNSRSEMNVSTLELGDSALYLCASSTDRGEYGYTFGSGTRLTVV.

The chain uses TRBV27 and TRBJ2-5, with 7 bases that match TRBD2. Germline V gives CDR1 MNHEY, CDR2 SMNVEV (reference sequence). The CDR3 is 14 residues long. V lost 9 bases and J lost 5; bases outside the gene matches: 12. This CDR3 is CASSTRLASETQYF. The CDR3 DNA sequence: TGTGCCAGTTCAACCAGACTAGCTTCGGAGACCCAGTACTTC.

Within the sample, this clonotype is medium-sized. The V gene is TRBV20-1, the J gene TRBJ2-5; 12 nucleotides match TRBD2. V trimming: 6 bases; J trimming: 4 bases; junction bases outside the gene matches: 6. Germline V gene lookup returns CDR1 DFQATT and CDR2 SNEGSKA (reference sequence). This CDR3 comprises 14 residues. CDR3 amino acids: CSARLAGVGETQYF. DNA for the CDR3: TGCAGTGCCCGACTAGCGGGAGTGGGAGAGACCCAGTACTTC.

This clonotype was recorded a few times. The rearrangement joins TRBV29-1 to TRBJ2-1; D gene ambiguous. Germline CDR1 SQVTM, CDR2 ANQGSEA. The V end was cut by 4 bases, the J end by 0 bases, with 10 bases between. The CDR3 consists of 14 residues. CDR3 coding DNA: TGCAGCGTTGCGACCCCCCCCTCCTACAATGAGCAGTTCTTC. Translating it yields CSVATPPSYNEQFF.

This clonotype is a singleton in its sample. V gene TRBV18 combines with J gene TRBJ1-1; TRBD1 is a possible D gene (5 bases). Germline V gene sequence: CDR1 KGHSH, CDR2 LQKENI. Trimming pared 1 base from V and 4 bases from J, leaving 13 bases between. The CDR3 sequence is 15 residues long. The CDR3 DNA sequence: TGTGCCAGCTCACCACAGCGGGACGGAAGCACTGAAGCTTTCTTT. Amino acids: CASSPQRDGSTEAFF. The variable domain in full, completed from reference TRBV18 and TRBJ1-1, reads NAGVMQNPRHLVRRRGQEARLRCSPMKGHSHVYWYRQLPEEGLKFMVYLQKENIIDESGMPKERFSAEFPKEGPSILRIQQVVRGDSAAYFCASSPQRDGSTEAFFGQGTRLTVV.

This clonotype has a handful of counts. The CDR3 DNA reads as TGTGCCAGCAGCCCCACCGTTTCGGGAAACGAGCAGTACTTC. Protein: CASSPTVSGNEQYF. This chain joins TRBV7-2 and TRBJ2-7; a possible D gene is TRBD2 (5 bases). CDR1 and CDR2 (germline): SGHTA, FQGNSA. This CDR3 comprises 14 residues. V lost 5 bases, J lost 5 bases, and 16 bases lay in between.

This chain links TRBV7-9 with TRBJ1-1; TRBD1 agrees at 9 bases. V shed 5 bases and J 1 base; nucleotides not matched to a gene: 11. The CDR3 has 17 residues. Per germline, CDR1 SEHNR and CDR2 FQNEAQ (reference sequence). DNA of the CDR3: TGTGCCAGCAGCGCCTCGGGACAGGGCTTTCGGAACACTGAAGCTTTCTTT. It specifies CASSASGQGFRNTEAFF.

The sample holds one count of this clonotype. V gene TRBV20-1 combines with J gene TRBJ2-1; 11 nucleotides line up with TRBD1. Per germline, CDR1 DFQATT and CDR2 SNEGSKA (reference sequence). J lost 10 bases, V lost 1 base, and 9 bases had no gene match. This CDR3 contains 15 residues. The CDR3 loop is CSARGGTGGDREQFF. The CDR3 nucleotides read TGCAGTGCTAGAGGAGGGACAGGGGGGGATAGGGAGCAGTTCTTC.